This T cell receptor beta chain was sequenced for a study of regulatory T cells in long-lasting Graves disease. Study-wide points: Shared public clonotypes totalled roughly 2,500 in persistent patients, compared with 966 in new patients.

This clonotype appeared many times. The antigen is unknown. Described time point: newly diagnosed GD, antithyroid drugs for less than 3 months. From RNA extracted from PBMCs, the TCR library was made. Germline V CDR1 and CDR2: MDHEN, SYDVKM. Trimming cost V 3 bases and J 8 bases; bases outside gene matches: 7. The CDR3 consists of 15 residues. TCR beta libraries were built with iRepertoire HTBI primers and Arm-PCR of CDR3 regions. TCRdb reprocessed the multiplex PCR reads with MiXCR, giving one entry per CDR3 protein. The data show about 220,000 distinct CDR3 sequences, roughly a fifth seen once. The same sample was also studied in work on T cells in Graves' hyperthyroidism and ophthalmopathy.

The chain links TRBV28 to TRBJ2-1, with 10 nucleotides matching TRBD2. The TCR sequence derives from a woman under 40 with Graves disease. Sample: peripheral blood mononuclear cells (PBMCs), taken at new diagnosis, from a patient treated with antithyroid drugs. CDR3 sequence: CASSFNSGRSHEQFF. CDR3 sequence (DNA): TGTGCCAGCAGTTTTAATAGCGGGAGGAGCCATGAGCAGTTCTTC.